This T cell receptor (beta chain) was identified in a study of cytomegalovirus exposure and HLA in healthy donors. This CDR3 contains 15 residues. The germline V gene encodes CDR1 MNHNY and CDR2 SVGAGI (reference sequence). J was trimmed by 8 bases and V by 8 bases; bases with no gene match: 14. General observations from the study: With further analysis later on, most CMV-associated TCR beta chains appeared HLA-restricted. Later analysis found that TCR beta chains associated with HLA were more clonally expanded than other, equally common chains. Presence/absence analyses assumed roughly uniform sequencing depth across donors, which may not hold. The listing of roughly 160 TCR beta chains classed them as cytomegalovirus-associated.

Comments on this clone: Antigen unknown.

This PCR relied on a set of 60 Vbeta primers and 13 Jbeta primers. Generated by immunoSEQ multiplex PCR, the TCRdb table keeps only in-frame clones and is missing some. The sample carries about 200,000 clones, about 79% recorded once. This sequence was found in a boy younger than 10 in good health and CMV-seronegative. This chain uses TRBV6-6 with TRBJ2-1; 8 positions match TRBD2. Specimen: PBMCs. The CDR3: CASSTGGGGYYEQFF. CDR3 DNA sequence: TGTGCCAGCTCAACGGGGGGCGGGGGGTATTATGAGCAGTTCTTC.